A single sample is the source of the 19 T cell receptor beta chains below, sequenced in a study of beta chain features in type 1 diabetes. The study, taken as a whole, reports: People with Type 1 diabetes carried modestly yet significantly shorter TCRB CDR3s in all four CD4+ subsets.

Which antigens these TCRs recognize remains unknown. Expressed TCRB transcripts were sequenced, since all the RNA that had been isolated was reverse transcribed. Produced via immunoSEQ multiplex PCR; TCRdb's table is partial and in-frame only. The sample lists a few hundred thousand clones, 16% occurring once. Sequencing was carried out using naive CD4+ T cells from blood. All receptors derive from a man aged 30 to 39 with type 1 diabetes.

This clone was counted between two and nine times. This chain joins TRBV9 and TRBJ2-1; D gene uncertain. The germline V gene encodes CDR1 SGDLS and CDR2 YYNGEE. V was cut by 4 bases and J by 7 bases, with 9 bases left in between. The length of the CDR3 is 12 residues. For the CDR3, the DNA is TGTGCCAGCAGCAATCCAGGAAATGAGCAGTTCTTC. It is translated as CASSNPGNEQFF.

The table lists this clone with a few counts. This chain links TRBV7-9 with TRBJ2-1; no firm D call. The length of the CDR3 is 13 residues. Germline lookup yields CDR1 SEHNR and CDR2 FQNEAQ (reference sequence). V lost 2 bases and J lost 4, with 6 bases in between. CDR3 residues: CASSLNPYNEQFF. DNA of the CDR3: TGTGCCAGCAGCTTAAACCCTTACAATGAGCAGTTCTTC.

This clone has a handful of counts. The chain links TRBV6-5 to TRBJ2-3; D gene unclear. Trimming took 6 bases from V and 5 from J, leaving 15 bases between them. The CDR3 loop spans 14 amino acids. Germline loops: CDR1 MNHEY, CDR2 SVGAGI. Here the CDR3 reads CASSSPGLVDTQYF. Here the CDR3 DNA reads TGTGCCAGCAGCTCCCCTGGGCTAGTAGATACGCAGTATTTT.

The chain recombines TRBV4-1 with TRBJ1-4; TRBD1 might be the D (5 bases). Trimming stripped 0 bases from V and 3 bases from J, with 11 bases between. Germline assignment: CDR1 MGHRA and CDR2 YSYEKL. This CDR3 has 16 residues. The CDR3, as DNA: TGCGCCAGCAGCCAAGATGGGGGGTTGGCTAATGAAAAACTGTTTTTT. This codes for CASSQDGGLANEKLFF.

CDR3 nucleotide sequence: TGTGCCAGCAGCCCCAGGGGGGCTAGCGGGAAAAATGAGCAGTTCTTC. Protein: CASSPRGASGKNEQFF. This chain uses TRBV11-3 with TRBJ2-1, with 9 bases lining up with TRBD2. Trimming removed 5 bases from V and 7 bases from J; junction bases left unmatched: 12. This CDR3 comprises 16 residues. CDR1 and CDR2 (germline): SGHNT, YENEEA.

This chain links TRBV2 with TRBJ2-6; no firm D call. This CDR3 has 15 amino acids. V was clipped by 1 base and J by 0 bases, with 4 bases between them. CDR1 and CDR2 (germline): SNHLY, FYNNEI. The CDR3 nucleotides are TGTGCCAGCAGTGAAGACCACTCTGGGGCCAACGTCCTGACTTTC. This gives the protein CASSEDHSGANVLTF. The entire variable domain, with the rest obtained from reference TRBV2 and TRBJ2-6, is as follows: EPEVTQTPSHQVTQMGQEVILRCVPISNHLYFYWYRQILGQKVEFLVSFYNNEISEKSEIFDDQFSVERPDGSNFTLKIRSTKLEDSAMYFCASSEDHSGANVLTFGAGSRLTVL.

This clone came up a few times. The chain uses TRBV18 and TRBJ2-1; 8 nucleotides align to TRBD1. The CDR3 runs to 16 residues. The trim removed 3 bases at V and 0 bases at J, leaving 4 bases unmatched. Germline V gene data show CDR1 as KGHSH and CDR2 as LQKENI. The CDR3 is CASSPPTGGSYNEQFF. DNA of the CDR3: TGTGCCAGCTCACCCCCTACAGGGGGCTCCTACAATGAGCAGTTCTTC.

The rearrangement links TRBV30 to TRBJ1-1; D not certain. Deletions cut 0 bases from V and 5 bases from J, with 10 bases between. The germline V gene encodes CDR1 GTSNPN and CDR2 SVGIG (reference sequence). The CDR3 is made up of 13 amino acids. In nucleotides, the CDR3 is TGTGCCTGGAGTGTTACAAGTGAGACTGAAGCTTTCTTT. Translated: CAWSVTSETEAFF. The full variable domain, its missing parts supplied by reference TRBV30 and TRBJ1-1, is SQTIHQWPATLVQPVGSPLSLECTVEGTSNPNLYWYRQAAGRGLQLLFYSVGIGQISSEVPQNLSASRPQDRQFILSSKKLLLSDSGFYLCAWSVTSETEAFFGQGTRLTVV.

This clone was seen more than once but under ten times. The chain joins TRBV14 to TRBJ2-1; unclear D gene. With 1 base removed from V and 8 bases from J, the gap between germline ends came to 6 bases. From germline, CDR1 is SGHDN and CDR2 FVKESK. There are 12 residues in the CDR3. Written as DNA, the CDR3 is TGTGCCAGCAGCCAAGCCCGGGATGAGCAGTTCTTC. Its protein product is CASSQARDEQFF. The variable domain in full, with the rest retrieved from reference TRBV14 and TRBJ2-1, is EAGVTQFPSHSVIEKGQTVTLRCDPISGHDNLYWYRRVMGKEIKFLLHFVKESKQDESGMPNNRFLAERTGGTYSTLKVQPAELEDSGVYFCASSQARDEQFFGPGTRLTVL.

There are a few counts of this clone. The chain employs TRBV6-6 and TRBJ2-1; 9 bases align to TRBD2. CDR3 size: 16 residues. Germline assignment: CDR1 MNHNY and CDR2 SVGAGI (reference sequence). With 4 bases clipped from V and 4 bases from J, the junction kept 8 bases outside the gene matches. The CDR3 protein is CASSSKLAGGYNEQFF. CDR3 bases: TGTGCCAGCAGTTCCAAACTAGCGGGTGGGTACAATGAGCAGTTCTTC.

This clone has a handful of counts. V usage is TRBV29-1 and J usage is TRBJ2-1, with D maybe TRBD2 (5 bases). Looked up from germline, CDR1 is SQVTM and CDR2 is ANQGSEA. The CDR3 contains 16 residues. Trimming left V 6 bases short and J 0 bases short, with 18 bases between. The CDR3 DNA reads as TGCAGCGTACCCCAATGGAGCGGACGCTCCTACAATGAGCAGTTCTTC. Amino acids: CSVPQWSGRSYNEQFF.

The rearrangement links TRBV6-6 to TRBJ2-7, with 12 positions matching TRBD1. The CDR3 contains 15 residues. Germline trimming cut 5 bases from V and 7 bases from J; bases unmatched to any gene: 9. Germline-derived CDR1 and CDR2 are MNHNY and SVGAGI (reference sequence). This chain's CDR3 is CASSLPGQGAREQYF. The CDR3 DNA sequence: TGTGCCAGCAGTCTACCGGGACAGGGGGCAAGGGAGCAGTACTTC.

The chain recombines TRBV11-1 with TRBJ1-1; D is unresolved. This CDR3 comprises 12 residues. CDR1 SGHAT and CDR2 FQDESV come from the germline V gene (reference sequence). Trimming took 5 bases from V and 11 from J, leaving 15 bases between them. CDR3 nucleotides: TGTGCCAGCAGCCTTAATCGCAGAACGGCTTTCTTT. This translates into CASSLNRRTAFF.

The chain carries TRBV11-2 and TRBJ2-1; the match to TRBD1 covers 7 bases. The CDR3 has 13 residues. Germline-derived CDR1 and CDR2 are SGHAT and FQNNGV. With V trimmed by 11 bases and J by 2 bases, 6 bases remained unmatched. This CDR3 is CAGATGTYNEQFF. CDR3 nucleotide sequence: TGTGCCGGGGCGACAGGGACCTACAATGAGCAGTTCTTC.

The chain employs TRBV30 and TRBJ1-4; weak D call: TRBD1 (6 bases). Trimming left V 4 bases short and J 0 bases short, with 9 bases between. CDR1 and CDR2 (germline): GTSNPN, SVGIG (reference sequence). CDR3 size: 14 residues. The CDR3 sequence: CAWKTGPTNEKLFF. CDR3 coding DNA: TGTGCCTGGAAAACAGGGCCAACTAATGAAAAACTGTTTTTT.

The genes are TRBV2 and TRBJ2-2; a possible D gene is TRBD2 (5 bases). The CDR3 loop spans 14 amino acids. Germline V gene data show CDR1 as SNHLY and CDR2 as FYNNEI. Trimming shortened V by 4 bases and J by 0 bases, and 6 bases separated the two germline ends. CDR3 region: CASSVLANTGELFF. The CDR3 nucleotides are TGTGCCAGCAGTGTACTAGCGAACACCGGGGAGCTGTTTTTT.

This chain connects TRBV9 to TRBJ2-1; possible D gene TRBD2, 5 bases. CDR1 and CDR2 (germline): SGDLS, YYNGEE. V was cut by 0 bases and J by 14 bases, with 15 bases left in between. The CDR3 length is 13 residues. CDR3 residues: CASSVGEWEIEFF. The CDR3 nucleotides are TGTGCCAGCAGCGTAGGGGAGTGGGAGATCGAGTTCTTC.

A word on this clone: Within the sample, other DNA sequences also encode this same CDR3. The rearrangement uses TRBV11-2 and TRBJ2-5; no clear D gene. CDR3 size: 12 residues. V was trimmed by 0 bases and J by 4 bases, leaving 3 bases between them. CDR1 is SGHAT, CDR2 FQNNGV, per germline. The DNA for the CDR3 is TGTGCCAGCAGCTTAGACAGAGAGACCCAGTACTTC. It translates to CASSLDRETQYF.

There are a few counts of this clone. The genes are TRBV6-6 and TRBJ1-5, with D possibly matching TRBD1 (6 bases). V dropped 6 bases and J dropped 2 bases, with 17 bases sitting between them. CDR1 and CDR2 (germline): MNHNY, SVGAGI (reference sequence). The CDR3 runs 16 residues. In DNA form, the CDR3 reads TGTGCCAGCAGGCCCGACAGGTCGAATGGCAATCAGCCCCAGCATTTT. Translation gives CASRPDRSNGNQPQHF.